Listed below are T cell receptor beta chains from one sample, sequenced in a study of blood T cell repertoires in COVID-19. Sequencing was performed with immunoSEQ multiplex PCR; in TCRdb, only in-frame clones are kept and a portion is missing. In the table there are roughly 200,000 clones, roughly 85% of which are singletons. The sequenced sample consisted of peripheral blood. The receptor source for this set is a human donor with active or convalescent COVID-19. The donor label of this sample is uncertain. The CDR3 runs from the conserved cysteine through the conserved F or W. D genes are given only for firm matches. Clone size is not always given. Where it is, it says once, few, many or a class for expanded clones.

>TRBV5-1|TRBD1|-|TRBJ2-7
TGCGCCAGCAACCCTGGCGGGACAGGGCTTCTTAGGGAGCAGTACTTC
CASNPGGTGLLREQYF
>TRBV7-2|-|-|TRBJ2-7
TGTGCCAGCAGCTTAGGAGGGAGAGACGAGCAGTACTTC
CASSLGGRDEQYF
>TRBV7-9|-|-|TRBJ2-7
TGTGCCAGCAGCCCCAGTAGCCCTTACGAGCAGTACTTC
CASSPSSPYEQYF
>TRBV12-3/TRBV12-4|TRBD1|-|TRBJ1-2
TGTGCCAGCAGTTGGGTCAGGGGGTATGGCTACACCTTC
CASSWVRGYGYTF
>TRBV28|-|-|TRBJ1-6
TGTGCCAGCAGCCCCGCCAGGGGCATATCACCCCTCCACTTT
CASSPARGISPLHF
>TRBV6-5|TRBD2|-|TRBJ2-7
TGTGCCAGCGCGGGGGGAGGGGTAGGGTCCTACGAGCAGTACTTC
CASAGGGVGSYEQYF
>TRBV5-4|-|-|TRBJ1-2
TGTGCCAGCAGCTTTACTACAGGGGGCTACACCTTC
CASSFTTGGYTF
>TRBV5-3|TRBD1|-|TRBJ2-1
TGTGCCAGAAGCGAACCCAACGAGGGGGCCTATGAGCAGTTCTTC
CARSEPNEGAYEQFF
>TRBV11-2|TRBD2|-|TRBJ2-3
TGTGCCAGCATGACCAGCGGGGGGCATGGAGATACGCAGTATTTT
CASMTSGGHGDTQYF
>TRBV4-3|-|-|TRBJ1-4
TGCGCCAGCAGCCAAGATTTTCGCAGGATACAGGAAAAACTGTTTTTT
CASSQDFRRIQEKLFF
>TRBV29-1|TRBD1|-|TRBJ1-1
TGCAGCGTTGAACCAGGGGGCAACACTGAAGCTTTCTTT
CSVEPGGNTEAFF
>TRBV24-1|TRBD1|-|TRBJ2-1
TGTGCCACCAGTGATTCGTCCAGGGACAGGGAATTCTTC
CATSDSSRDREFF
>TRBV5-5|TRBD1|-|TRBJ2-7
TGTGCCAGCAGCCTAGGACAGGGGAGTAATGAGCAGTACTTC
CASSLGQGSNEQYF
>TRBV7-9|TRBD2|-|TRBJ2-5
TGTGCCAGCAGCGTAGGGACTAGCGGGAGGGCCTCCCAAGAGACCCAGTACTTC
CASSVGTSGRASQETQYF
>TRBV10-3|TRBD2|once|TRBJ2-5
TGTGCCATCAGTGACCCTAGCGGGAGTAAGGGAGAGACCCAGTACTTC
CAISDPSGSKGETQYF
>TRBV13|TRBD2|-|TRBJ2-7
TGTGCCAGCAGCTTTTCCCTAGCGGGAGTCTACGAGCAGTACTTC
CASSFSLAGVYEQYF
>TRBV4-1|TRBD1|few|TRBJ2-7
TGCGCCAGCAGCCAACCACCTGGGACAGGGGGGCCCTACGAGCAGTACTTC
CASSQPPGTGGPYEQYF
>TRBV7-3|TRBD1|-|TRBJ2-1
TGTGCCAGCAGCTTACTGGGACAGGGGATGAATGAGCAGTTCTTC
CASSLLGQGMNEQFF
>TRBV24-1|TRBD1|once|TRBJ2-3
TGTGCCACCGCCGAGGGCAGGGGGCGAGTAGCGGCAGATACGCAGTATTTT
CATAEGRGRVAADTQYF
>TRBV27|-|-|TRBJ1-6
TGTGCCAGCAGCTTAAACCTAATGTCCTATAATTCACCCCTCCACTTT
CASSLNLMSYNSPLHF
>TRBV7-8|-|-|TRBJ2-5
TGTGCCAGCAGCTTGAGTTTCGGAGGTCTGTCTACGGAGACCCAGTACTTC
CASSLSFGGLSTETQYF
>TRBV5-6|TRBD1|-|TRBJ2-5
TGTGCCAGCAGTCTGGGACAGGGATGGACCCAGTACTTC
CASSLGQGWTQYF
>TRBV11-1|TRBD1|once|TRBJ1-1
TGTGCCAGCTGCCACGGACAGGGTAGAGGCACTGAAGCTTTCTTT
CASCHGQGRGTEAFF
>TRBV20-1|-|-|TRBJ1-1
TGCAGTGCCGTTCAGGGCCCTGAAGCTTTCTTT
CSAVQGPEAFF
>TRBV19|TRBD1|-|TRBJ1-1
TGTGCCAGTAGTATAAGGGGACAGCGTTTGGTCATGGCTTTCTTT
CASSIRGQRLVMAFF
>TRBV5-5|TRBD1|once|TRBJ2-1
TGTGCCAGCAGCACTACAGGGGCTAGAAACCTATACAATGAGCAGTTCTTC
CASSTTGARNLYNEQFF
>TRBV6-5|-|-|TRBJ1-2
TGTGCCAGCAGCCCCCAGTCGACGGGTTTCGAGGGCTACACCTTC
CASSPQSTGFEGYTF
>TRBV5-1|-|once|TRBJ1-4
TGCGCCAGCAGCTTTAGTACGCCTAATGAAAAACTGTTTTTT
CASSFSTPNEKLFF
>TRBV24-1|-|-|TRBJ2-7
TGTGCCACCAGTGATTATACCGGTACAGCCTTACTCTTC
CATSDYTGTALLF
>TRBV27|-|-|TRBJ1-2
TGTGCCAGCAGTTTAAGGGCCGGGGGCTATGGCTACACCTTC
CASSLRAGGYGYTF
>TRBV14|-|-|TRBJ1-3
TGTGCCAGCAGCCAAGTACTATCATCTGGAAACACCATATATTTT
CASSQVLSSGNTIYF
>TRBV6-5|TRBD1|-|TRBJ2-3
TGTGCCAGCAGTCCTATGGACAGGGATACGCAGTATTTT
CASSPMDRDTQYF
>TRBV9|TRBD1|-|TRBJ1-2
TGTGCCAGCAGCGTTTCAGGGGGAGTCAACTATGGCTACACCTTC
CASSVSGGVNYGYTF
>TRBV10-2|TRBD2|-|TRBJ2-1
TGCGCCAGCAGTCTAGCGGGAGCGGTTAGGGAGCAGTTCTTC
CASSLAGAVREQFF
>TRBV28|-|-|TRBJ1-2
TGTGCCAGCAGTTTTAACACAGGATACTATGGCTACACCTTC
CASSFNTGYYGYTF
>TRBV5-5|TRBD1|-|TRBJ1-2
TGTGCCAGCAGCCTAGGACAGGACTATGGCTACACCTTC
CASSLGQDYGYTF
>TRBV15|-|-|TRBJ1-5
TGTGCAACCGGGTTAGCGGGTACGAGCAATCAGCCCCAGCATTTT
CATGLAGTSNQPQHF
>TRBV9|TRBD2|few|TRBJ2-1
TGTGCCAGCAGCGTTTTCGGGACTAGCGGGGGGTGGCAGTTCTTC
CASSVFGTSGGWQFF
>TRBV10-1|TRBD1|-|TRBJ1-4
TGCGCCAGCATTCAAAGACAGGGCCCCTCACTTAATGAAAAACTGTTTTTT
CASIQRQGPSLNEKLFF
>TRBV21-1|-|-|TRBJ1-2
TGTGCCAGCAGCAAATTCAGGGACACATGTAACTATGGCTACACCTTC
CASSKFRDTCNYGYTF
>TRBV15|TRBD1|-|TRBJ2-7
TGTGCCACCAGCAGCCTGAGACAGGGGGACTACGAGCAGTACTTC
CATSSLRQGDYEQYF
>TRBV9|TRBD2|-|TRBJ2-4
TGTGCCAGCAGCAAGGGGACTAGCGGGAGAAGGATGGGGAACATTCAGTACTTC
CASSKGTSGRRMGNIQYF
>TRBV7-3|TRBD2|-|TRBJ2-5
TGTGCCAGCAGCGCAACGGATAGACTAGCGGGAGAGGAGATGGAGACCCAGTACTTC
CASSATDRLAGEEMETQYF
>TRBV7-2|TRBD2|-|TRBJ2-7
TGTGCCAGCAGGGTAGGCGGGAGGGCCTACGAGCAGTACTTC
CASRVGGRAYEQYF
>TRBV11-2|-|-|TRBJ1-2
TGTGCCAGCGGCTACAGGGTTGGCTACACCTTC
CASGYRVGYTF
>TRBV19|TRBD1|-|TRBJ1-6
TGTGCCAGCGCAAGGGACAGCAGCTCCTATAATTCACCCCTCCACTTT
CASARDSSSYNSPLHF
>TRBV7-2|-|-|TRBJ1-5
TGTGCCAGCAGCTTTGTGGCAGGGACTACGGGGCAGCCCCAGCATTTT
CASSFVAGTTGQPQHF
>TRBV5-5|TRBD2|-|TRBJ2-1
TGTGCCAGTGATACAGGTGCCCCCGGGACTAGCTTTAATGAGCAGTTCTTC
CASDTGAPGTSFNEQFF
>TRBV11-3|TRBD2|-|TRBJ2-1
TGTGCCAGCAGCATCACTAGCGGTTATTACAATGAGCAGTTCTTC
CASSITSGYYNEQFF
>TRBV9|-|-|TRBJ1-6
TGTGCCAGCAGCGTGGGGGGGGGCAAGTCACCCCTCCACTTT
CASSVGGGKSPLHF